This T cell receptor (beta chain) derives from a study of blood T cell repertoires in COVID-19. Study-level information: T cells, B-cell-depleted T cells, or PBMCs provided the cDNA or gDNA that served as material.

The Seattle patients joined while their infection was active and were tracked longitudinally afterward. Methods used by the authors: Reference gene primer amplification gave estimated nucleated cell counts. TCRdb's copy holds only in-frame clones and misses some; the assay was immunoSEQ multiplex PCR. V, J and clone size were drawn from that table, and D and trimming were deduced from the DNA. The data contain roughly 100,000 clones, approximately 86% of them singletons. The germline CDR1 and CDR2 sequences are MNHEY and SVGAGI. Between the trimmed V and J ends, which lost 0 bases and 4 bases, there was a span of 7 bases. The CDR3 length is 14 residues.

The sample was peripheral blood. The sequence came from a woman aged 50 to 65 with COVID-19, enrolled during active disease. This sequence joins TRBV6-5 and TRBJ2-1; TRBD2 is a possible D gene (5 bases). The CDR3 sequence: CASSYSTNYNEQFF. As DNA, the CDR3 is TGTGCCAGCAGTTACTCGACTAATTACAATGAGCAGTTCTTC.